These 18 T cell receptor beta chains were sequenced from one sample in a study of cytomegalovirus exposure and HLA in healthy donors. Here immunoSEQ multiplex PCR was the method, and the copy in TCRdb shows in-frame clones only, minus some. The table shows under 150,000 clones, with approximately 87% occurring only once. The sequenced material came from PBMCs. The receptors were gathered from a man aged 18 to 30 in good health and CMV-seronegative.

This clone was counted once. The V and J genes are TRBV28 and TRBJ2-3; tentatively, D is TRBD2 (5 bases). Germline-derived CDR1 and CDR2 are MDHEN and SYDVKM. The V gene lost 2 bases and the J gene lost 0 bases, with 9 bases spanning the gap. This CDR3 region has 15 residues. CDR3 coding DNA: TGTGCCAGCAGTTTAGCGGGTGGGAGCACAGATACGCAGTATTTT. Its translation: CASSLAGGSTDTQYF.

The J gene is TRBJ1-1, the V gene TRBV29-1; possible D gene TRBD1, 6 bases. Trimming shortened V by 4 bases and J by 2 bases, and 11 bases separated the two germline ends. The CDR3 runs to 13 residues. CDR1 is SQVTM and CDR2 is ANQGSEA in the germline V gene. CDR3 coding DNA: TGCAGCGTTGGGAGGACAGCTAACACTGAAGCTTTCTTT. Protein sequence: CSVGRTANTEAFF. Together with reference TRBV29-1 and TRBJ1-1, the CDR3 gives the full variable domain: SAVISQKPSRDICQRGTSLTIQCQVDSQVTMMFWYRQQPGQSLTLIATANQGSEATYESGFVIDKFPISRPNLTFSTLTVSNMSPEDSSIYLCSVGRTANTEAFFGQGTRLTVV.

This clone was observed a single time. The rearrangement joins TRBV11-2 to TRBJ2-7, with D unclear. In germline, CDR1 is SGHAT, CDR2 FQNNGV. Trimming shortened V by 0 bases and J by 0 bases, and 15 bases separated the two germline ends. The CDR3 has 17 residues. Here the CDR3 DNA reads TGTGCCAGCAGCTTAGATCGGTGGAGCGCCAACTCCTACGAGCAGTACTTC. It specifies CASSLDRWSANSYEQYF.

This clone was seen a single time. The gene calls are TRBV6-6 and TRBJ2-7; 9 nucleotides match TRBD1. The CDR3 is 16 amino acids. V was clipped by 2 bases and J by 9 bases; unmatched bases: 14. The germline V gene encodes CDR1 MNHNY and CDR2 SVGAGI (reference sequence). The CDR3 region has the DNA TGTGCCAGCAGTTACCGCTTGGGGACAGGGAGCCCGCGGCAGTACTTC. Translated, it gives CASSYRLGTGSPRQYF.

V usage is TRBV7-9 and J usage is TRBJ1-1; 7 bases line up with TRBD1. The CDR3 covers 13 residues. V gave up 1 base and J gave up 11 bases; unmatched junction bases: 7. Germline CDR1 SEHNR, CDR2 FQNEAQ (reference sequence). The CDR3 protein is CASSLEGQRTAFF. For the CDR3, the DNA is TGTGCCAGCAGCTTAGAGGGACAGAGGACGGCTTTCTTT.

In DNA, the CDR3 is TGTGCCACCAGCAGAGGTGGGACTAGCGGGAGAGCGGAGACCCAGTACTTC. This gives the protein CATSRGGTSGRAETQYF. The chain is built from TRBV15 and TRBJ2-5, with 14 positions matching TRBD2. Germline V gives CDR1 LNHNV, CDR2 YYDKDF (reference sequence). This CDR3 has 17 residues. V trimming: 1 base; J trimming: 5 bases; junction bases outside the gene matches: 6. The variable domain in full, with the rest retrieved from reference TRBV15 and TRBJ2-5, is DAMVIQNPRYQVTQFGKPVTLSCSQTLNHNVMYWYQQKSSQAPKLLFHYYDKDFNNEADTPDNFQSRRPNTSFCFLDIRSPGLGDTAMYLCATSRGGTSGRAETQYFGPGTRLLVL.

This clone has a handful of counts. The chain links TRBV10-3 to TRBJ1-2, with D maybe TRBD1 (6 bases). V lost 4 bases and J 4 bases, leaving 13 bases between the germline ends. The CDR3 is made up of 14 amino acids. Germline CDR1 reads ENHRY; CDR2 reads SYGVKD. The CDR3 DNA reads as TGTGCCATCAGTGCCAAGGACAGACTCTATGGCTACACCTTC. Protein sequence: CAISAKDRLYGYTF.

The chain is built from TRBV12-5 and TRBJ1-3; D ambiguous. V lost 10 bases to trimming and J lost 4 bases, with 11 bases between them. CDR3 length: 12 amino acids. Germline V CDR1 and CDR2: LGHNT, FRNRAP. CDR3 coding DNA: TGTGCTATCACAGCAGTAGGAAACACCATATATTTT. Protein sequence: CAITAVGNTIYF.

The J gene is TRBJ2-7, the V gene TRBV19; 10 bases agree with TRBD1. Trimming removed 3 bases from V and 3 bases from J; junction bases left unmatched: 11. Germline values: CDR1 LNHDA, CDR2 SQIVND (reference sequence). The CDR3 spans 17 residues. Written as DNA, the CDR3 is TGTGCCAGTAGTATCCTTTGGGGGGACAGGGGCAACTACGAGCAGTACTTC. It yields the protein CASSILWGDRGNYEQYF.

In nucleotides, the CDR3 is TGTGCCTGGGGGGGGACCGGGACAGGGAGTTTTGAAAAACTGTTTTTT. Protein product: CAWGGTGTGSFEKLFF. The chain has TRBV30 and TRBJ1-4; 9 bases fit TRBD1. The CDR3 consists of 16 residues. V lost 5 bases to trimming and J lost 7 bases; unmatched junction nucleotides: 14. CDR1 is GTSNPN, CDR2 SVGIG, per germline (reference sequence).

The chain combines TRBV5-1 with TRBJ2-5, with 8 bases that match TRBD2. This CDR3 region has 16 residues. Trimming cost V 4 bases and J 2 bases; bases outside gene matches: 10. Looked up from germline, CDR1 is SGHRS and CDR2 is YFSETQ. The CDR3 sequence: CASSAGDIAGQETQYF. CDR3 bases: TGCGCCAGCAGCGCGGGCGACATAGCGGGACAAGAGACCCAGTACTTC. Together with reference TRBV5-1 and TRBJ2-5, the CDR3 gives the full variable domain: KAGVTQTPRYLIKTRGQQVTLSCSPISGHRSVSWYQQTPGQGLQFLFEYFSETQRNKGNFPGRFSGRQFSNSRSEMNVSTLELGDSALYLCASSAGDIAGQETQYFGPGTRLLVL.

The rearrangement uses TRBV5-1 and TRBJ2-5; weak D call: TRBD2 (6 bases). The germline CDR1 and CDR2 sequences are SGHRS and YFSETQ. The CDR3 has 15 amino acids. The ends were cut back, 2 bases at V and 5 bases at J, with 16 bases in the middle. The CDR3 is CASSFPGEIRETQYF. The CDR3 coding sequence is TGCGCCAGCAGCTTCCCGGGGGAAATCCGGGAGACCCAGTACTTC. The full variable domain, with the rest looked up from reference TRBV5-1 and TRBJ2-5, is KAGVTQTPRYLIKTRGQQVTLSCSPISGHRSVSWYQQTPGQGLQFLFEYFSETQRNKGNFPGRFSGRQFSNSRSEMNVSTLELGDSALYLCASSFPGEIRETQYFGPGTRLLVL.

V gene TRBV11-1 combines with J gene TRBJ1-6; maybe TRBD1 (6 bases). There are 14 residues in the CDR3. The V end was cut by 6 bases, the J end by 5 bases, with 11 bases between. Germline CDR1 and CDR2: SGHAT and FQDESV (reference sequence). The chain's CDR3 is CASSHQGNNSPLHF. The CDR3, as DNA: TGTGCCAGCAGTCACCAGGGGAATAATTCACCCCTCCACTTT.

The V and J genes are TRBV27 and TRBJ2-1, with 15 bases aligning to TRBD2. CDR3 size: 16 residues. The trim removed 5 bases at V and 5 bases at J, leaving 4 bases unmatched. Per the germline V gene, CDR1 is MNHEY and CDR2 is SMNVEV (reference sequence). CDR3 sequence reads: CASSPGTSGGNNEQFF. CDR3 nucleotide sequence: TGTGCCAGCAGTCCGGGGACTAGCGGGGGGAACAATGAGCAGTTCTTC.

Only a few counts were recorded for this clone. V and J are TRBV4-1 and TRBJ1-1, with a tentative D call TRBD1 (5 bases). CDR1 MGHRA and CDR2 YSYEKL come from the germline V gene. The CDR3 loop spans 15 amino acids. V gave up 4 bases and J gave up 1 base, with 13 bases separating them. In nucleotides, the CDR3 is TGCGCCAGCAGCCCAGGGTGGACGGCGAACACTGAAGCTTTCTTT. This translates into CASSPGWTANTEAFF.

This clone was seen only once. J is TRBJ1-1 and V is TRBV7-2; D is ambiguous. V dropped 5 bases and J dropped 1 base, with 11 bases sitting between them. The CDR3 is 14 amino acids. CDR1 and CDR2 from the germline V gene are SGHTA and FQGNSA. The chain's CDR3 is CASSLSHWNTEAFF. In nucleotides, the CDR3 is TGTGCCAGCAGCCTCTCTCACTGGAACACTGAAGCTTTCTTT. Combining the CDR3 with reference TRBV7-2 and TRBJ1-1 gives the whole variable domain GAGVSQSPSNKVTEKGKDVELRCDPISGHTALYWYRQSLGQGLEFLIYFQGNSAPDKSGLPSDRFSAERTGGSVSTLTIQRTQQEDSAVYLCASSLSHWNTEAFFGQGTRLTVV.

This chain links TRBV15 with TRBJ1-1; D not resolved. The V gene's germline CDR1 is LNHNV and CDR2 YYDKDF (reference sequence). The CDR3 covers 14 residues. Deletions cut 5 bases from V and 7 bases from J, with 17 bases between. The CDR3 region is CATSPEIGLDEAFF. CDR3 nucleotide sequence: TGTGCCACCAGCCCGGAAATAGGACTCGATGAAGCTTTCTTT. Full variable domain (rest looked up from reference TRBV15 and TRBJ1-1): DAMVIQNPRYQVTQFGKPVTLSCSQTLNHNVMYWYQQKSSQAPKLLFHYYDKDFNNEADTPDNFQSRRPNTSFCFLDIRSPGLGDTAMYLCATSPEIGLDEAFFGQGTRLTVV.

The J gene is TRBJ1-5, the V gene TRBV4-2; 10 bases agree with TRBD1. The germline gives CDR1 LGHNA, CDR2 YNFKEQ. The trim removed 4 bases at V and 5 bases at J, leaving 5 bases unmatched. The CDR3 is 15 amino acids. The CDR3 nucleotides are TGTGCCAGCAGCCCCAAGGGGACAGGGGATCAGCCCCAGCATTTT. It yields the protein CASSPKGTGDQPQHF.